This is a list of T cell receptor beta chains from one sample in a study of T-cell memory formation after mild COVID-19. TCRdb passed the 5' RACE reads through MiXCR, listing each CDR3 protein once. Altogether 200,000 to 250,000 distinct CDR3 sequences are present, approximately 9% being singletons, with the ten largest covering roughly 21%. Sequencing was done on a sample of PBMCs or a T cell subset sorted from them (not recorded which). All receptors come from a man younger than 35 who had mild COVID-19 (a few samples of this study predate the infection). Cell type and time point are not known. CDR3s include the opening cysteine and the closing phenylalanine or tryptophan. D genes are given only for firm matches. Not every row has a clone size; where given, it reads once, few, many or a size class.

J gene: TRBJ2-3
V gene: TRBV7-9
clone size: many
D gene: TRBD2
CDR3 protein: CASSLSSGVTDTQYF
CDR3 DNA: TGTGCCAGCAGCTTATCTAGCGGGGTGACGGATACGCAGTATTTT

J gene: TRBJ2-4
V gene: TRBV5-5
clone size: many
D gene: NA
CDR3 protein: CASSLDDNGRIQYF
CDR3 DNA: TGTGCCAGCAGCTTGGATGACAATGGAAGGATTCAGTACTTC

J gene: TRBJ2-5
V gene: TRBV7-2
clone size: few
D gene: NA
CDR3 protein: CASSLGQGKETQYF
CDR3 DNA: TGTGCCAGCAGCTTAGGCCAGGGCAAGGAGACCCAGTACTTC

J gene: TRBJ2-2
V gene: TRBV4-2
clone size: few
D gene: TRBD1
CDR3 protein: CASSLGTGKTGELFF
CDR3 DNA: TGTGCCAGCAGCCTTGGGACAGGGAAAACCGGGGAGCTGTTTTTT

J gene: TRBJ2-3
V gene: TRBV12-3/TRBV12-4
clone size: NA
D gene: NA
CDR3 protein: CASSGGPGTDTQYF
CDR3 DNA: TGTGCCAGCAGCGGGGGGCCAGGCACAGATACGCAGTATTTT

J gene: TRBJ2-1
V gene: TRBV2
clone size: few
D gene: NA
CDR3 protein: CASSELGESSYNEQFF
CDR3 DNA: TGTGCCAGCAGTGAATTGGGGGAAAGCTCCTACAATGAGCAGTTCTTC

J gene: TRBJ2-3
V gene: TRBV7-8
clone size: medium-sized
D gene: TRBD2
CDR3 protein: CASSPQRGGRDTQYF
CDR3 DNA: TGTGCCAGCAGCCCCCAGCGGGGGGGCCGTGATACGCAGTATTTT

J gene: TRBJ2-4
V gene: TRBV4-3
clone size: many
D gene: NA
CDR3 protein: CASSQVQGWAKNIQYF
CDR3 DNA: TGCGCCAGCAGCCAAGTCCAGGGATGGGCCAAAAACATTCAGTACTTC

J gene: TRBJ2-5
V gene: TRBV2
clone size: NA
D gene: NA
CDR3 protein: CASSEYPETQYF
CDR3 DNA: TGTGCCAGCAGTGAATATCCAGAGACCCAGTACTTC

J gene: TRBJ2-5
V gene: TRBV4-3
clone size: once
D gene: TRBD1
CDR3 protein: CASSQAAGTGAETQYF
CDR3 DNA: TGCGCCAGCAGCCAAGCTGCCGGGACAGGGGCAGAGACCCAGTACTTC

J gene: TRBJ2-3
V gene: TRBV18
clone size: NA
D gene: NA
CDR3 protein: CASAGLADTDTQYF
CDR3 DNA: TGTGCCAGCGCCGGGCTAGCAGACACAGATACGCAGTATTTT

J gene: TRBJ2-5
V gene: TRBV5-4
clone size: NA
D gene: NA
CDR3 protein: CASRVGSLQETQYF
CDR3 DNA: TGTGCCAGCAGAGTGGGCAGCCTGCAAGAGACCCAGTACTTC

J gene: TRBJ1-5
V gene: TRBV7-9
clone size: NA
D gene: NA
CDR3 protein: CASSLGSTGSNQPQHF
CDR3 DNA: TGTGCCAGCAGCTTAGGTTCGACAGGAAGCAATCAGCCCCAGCATTTT

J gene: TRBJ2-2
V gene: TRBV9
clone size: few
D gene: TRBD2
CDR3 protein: CASSVSGGTEAGELFF
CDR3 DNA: TGTGCCAGCAGCGTTAGCGGGGGGACGGAAGCCGGGGAGCTGTTTTTT

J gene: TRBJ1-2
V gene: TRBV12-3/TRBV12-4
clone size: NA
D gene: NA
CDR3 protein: CASSLRGGVGYTF
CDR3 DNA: TGTGCCAGCAGTTTAAGGGGAGGGGTGGGCTACACCTTC

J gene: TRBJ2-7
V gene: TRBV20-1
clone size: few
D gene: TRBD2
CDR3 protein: CSARGGLSSSYEQYF
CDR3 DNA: TGCAGTGCTAGAGGGGGACTATCTAGCTCCTACGAGCAGTACTTC

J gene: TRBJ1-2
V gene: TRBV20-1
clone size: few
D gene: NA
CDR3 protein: CSARGPSYGYTF
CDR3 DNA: TGCAGTGCTAGAGGCCCTTCCTATGGCTACACCTTC

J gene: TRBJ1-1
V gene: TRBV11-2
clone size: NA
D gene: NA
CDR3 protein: CASSLTPATEAFF
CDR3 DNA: TGTGCCAGCAGCTTGACCCCGGCAACTGAAGCTTTCTTT

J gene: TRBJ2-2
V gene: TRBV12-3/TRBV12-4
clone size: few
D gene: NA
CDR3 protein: CASSFHTGELFF
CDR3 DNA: TGTGCCAGCAGTTTTCACACCGGGGAGCTGTTTTTT

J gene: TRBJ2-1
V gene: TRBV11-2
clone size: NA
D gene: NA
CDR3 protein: CASSAQSTAAKSEQFF
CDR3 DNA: TGTGCCAGCAGCGCTCAGTCGACAGCGGCAAAGAGTGAGCAGTTCTTC

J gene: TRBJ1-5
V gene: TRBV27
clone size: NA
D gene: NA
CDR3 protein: CASSFTGVRNQPQHF
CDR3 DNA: TGTGCCAGCAGTTTTACGGGGGTACGCAATCAGCCCCAGCATTTT

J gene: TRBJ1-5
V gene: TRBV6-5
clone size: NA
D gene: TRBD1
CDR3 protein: CASRAYRGSNQPQHF
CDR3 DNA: TGTGCCAGCAGAGCCTACAGGGGTAGCAATCAGCCCCAGCATTTT

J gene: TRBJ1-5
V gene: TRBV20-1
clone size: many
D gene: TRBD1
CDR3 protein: CSARERDRFNQPQHF
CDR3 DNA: TGCAGTGCTAGAGAAAGGGACAGGTTCAATCAGCCCCAGCATTTT

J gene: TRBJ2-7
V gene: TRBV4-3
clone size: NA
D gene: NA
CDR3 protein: CASSLRDLSSYEQYF
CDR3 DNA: TGCGCCAGCAGCCTCCGGGACTTGAGCTCCTACGAGCAGTACTTC

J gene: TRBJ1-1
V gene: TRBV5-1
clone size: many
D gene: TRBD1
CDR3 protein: CASSSGQGRTEAFF
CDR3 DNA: TGCGCCAGCAGCTCCGGACAGGGTCGGACTGAAGCTTTCTTT

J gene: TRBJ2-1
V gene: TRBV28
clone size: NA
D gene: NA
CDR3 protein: CASSLPRNNEQFF
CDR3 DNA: TGTGCCAGCAGTTTACCCCGGAACAATGAGCAGTTCTTC

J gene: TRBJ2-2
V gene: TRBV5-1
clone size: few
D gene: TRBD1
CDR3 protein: CASSLDRTGKDGELFF
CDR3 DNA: TGCGCCAGCAGCTTGGACAGGACAGGGAAGGACGGGGAGCTGTTTTTT

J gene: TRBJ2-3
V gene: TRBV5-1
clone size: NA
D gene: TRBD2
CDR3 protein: CASSLGGGDGDTQYF
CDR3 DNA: TGCGCCAGCAGCTTGGGCGGGGGGGATGGAGATACGCAGTATTTT

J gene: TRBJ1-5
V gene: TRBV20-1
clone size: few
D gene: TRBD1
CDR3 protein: CSARDRMANQPQHF
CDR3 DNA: TGCAGTGCTCGGGACAGGATGGCCAATCAGCCCCAGCATTTT

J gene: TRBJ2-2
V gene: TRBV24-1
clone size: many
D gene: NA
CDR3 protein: CATSDLGPGNTGELFF
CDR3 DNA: TGTGCCACCAGTGATCTAGGCCCCGGGAACACCGGGGAGCTGTTTTTT

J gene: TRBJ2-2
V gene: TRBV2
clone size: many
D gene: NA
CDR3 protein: CASLSMGQGGYTGELFF
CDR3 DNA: TGTGCCAGCCTATCAATGGGGCAGGGGGGATACACCGGGGAGCTGTTTTTT

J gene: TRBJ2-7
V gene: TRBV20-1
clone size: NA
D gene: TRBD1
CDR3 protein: CSAYPGTGISVQYF
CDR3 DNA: TGCAGTGCTTACCCCGGGACAGGGATCTCCGTCCAGTACTTC

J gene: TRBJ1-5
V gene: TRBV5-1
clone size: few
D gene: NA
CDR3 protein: CASSLGPLHSNQPQHF
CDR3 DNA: TGCGCCAGCAGCTTGGGGCCGTTACATAGCAATCAGCCCCAGCATTTT

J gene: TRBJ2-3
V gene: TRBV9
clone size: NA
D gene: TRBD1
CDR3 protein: CASSPSDRARDTQYF
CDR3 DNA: TGTGCCAGCAGCCCTTCCGACAGGGCCAGAGATACGCAGTATTTT

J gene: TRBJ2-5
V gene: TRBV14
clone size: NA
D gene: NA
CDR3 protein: CASSLSSPGTQYF
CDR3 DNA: TGTGCCAGCAGCCTCAGTTCCCCTGGGACCCAGTACTTC

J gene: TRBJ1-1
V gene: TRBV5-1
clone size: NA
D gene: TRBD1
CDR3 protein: CASSPDRENTEAFF
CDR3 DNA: TGCGCCAGCAGCCCGGACAGGGAGAACACTGAAGCTTTCTTT

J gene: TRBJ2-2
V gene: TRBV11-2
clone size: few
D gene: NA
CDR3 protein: CASRLGRWGTNTGELFF
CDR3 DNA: TGTGCCAGCAGACTCGGGCGGTGGGGAACAAACACCGGGGAGCTGTTTTTT

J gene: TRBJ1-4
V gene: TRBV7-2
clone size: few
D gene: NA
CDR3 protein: CASSGGWGPNEKLFF
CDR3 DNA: TGTGCCAGCTCGGGAGGGTGGGGCCCTAATGAAAAACTGTTTTTT

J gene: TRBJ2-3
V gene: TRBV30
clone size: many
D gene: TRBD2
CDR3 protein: CAWHSGETQIDTQYF
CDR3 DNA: TGTGCCTGGCATAGCGGGGAAACCCAAATAGATACGCAGTATTTT

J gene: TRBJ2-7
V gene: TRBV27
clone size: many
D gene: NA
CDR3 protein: CASSFSGTAWEYF
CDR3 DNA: TGTGCCAGCAGTTTCTCGGGTACAGCATGGGAGTACTTC

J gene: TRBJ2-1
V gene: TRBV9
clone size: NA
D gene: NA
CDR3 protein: CASTGGLGVNEQFF
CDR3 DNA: TGTGCCAGCACCGGGGGGCTGGGGGTCAATGAGCAGTTCTTC

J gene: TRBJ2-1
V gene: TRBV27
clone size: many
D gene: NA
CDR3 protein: CASSLLLPGVEQFF
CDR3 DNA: TGTGCCAGCAGTTTATTACTCCCGGGGGTCGAGCAGTTCTTC

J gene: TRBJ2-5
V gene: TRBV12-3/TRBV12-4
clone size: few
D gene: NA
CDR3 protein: CASSPPGHRVTQYF
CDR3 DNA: TGTGCCAGCAGTCCTCCGGGACACAGGGTGACCCAGTACTTC

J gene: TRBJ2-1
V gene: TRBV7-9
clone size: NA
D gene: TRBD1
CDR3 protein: CASVQGVSYNEQFF
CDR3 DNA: TGTGCCAGCGTTCAGGGGGTCAGCTACAATGAGCAGTTCTTC

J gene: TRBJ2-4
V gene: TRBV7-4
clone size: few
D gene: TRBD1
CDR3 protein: CASSKGQEILAKNIQYF
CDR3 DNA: TGTGCCAGCAGCAAGGGACAGGAGATTTTAGCCAAAAACATTCAGTACTTC

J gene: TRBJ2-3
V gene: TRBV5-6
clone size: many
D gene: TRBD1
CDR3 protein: CASSRTGTVPDTQYF
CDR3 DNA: TGTGCCAGCAGCAGGACAGGGACAGTTCCAGATACGCAGTATTTT

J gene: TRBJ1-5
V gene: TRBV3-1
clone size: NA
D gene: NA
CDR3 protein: CASSQATGHQPQHF
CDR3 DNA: TGTGCCAGCAGCCAAGCGACAGGACATCAGCCCCAGCATTTT

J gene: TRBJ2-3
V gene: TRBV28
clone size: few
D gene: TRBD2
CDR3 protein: CASSLAGSRTDTQYF
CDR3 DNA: TGTGCCAGCAGCTTAGCGGGGTCCCGCACAGATACGCAGTATTTT

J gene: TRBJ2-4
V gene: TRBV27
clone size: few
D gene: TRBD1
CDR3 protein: CASSPRQGQNIQYF
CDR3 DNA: TGTGCCAGCAGTCCCCGACAGGGGCAAAACATTCAGTACTTC

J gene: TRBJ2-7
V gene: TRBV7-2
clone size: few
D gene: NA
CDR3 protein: CASSLSEAPGYEQYF
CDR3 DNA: TGTGCCAGCAGCTTATCAGAAGCCCCCGGCTACGAGCAGTACTTC

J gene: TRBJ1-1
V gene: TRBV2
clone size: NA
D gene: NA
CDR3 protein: CASSGDTEAFF
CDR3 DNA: TGTGCCAGCAGCGGAGACACTGAAGCTTTCTTT